This T cell receptor beta chain stems from a study of human T cells and chemical hapten exposure. In the study overall: Sensitizing treatment utilized 2% DPC over an approximately 2 cm by approximately 2 cm portion of upper inner arm skin. Minor volume differences among pooled libraries chiefly drove per-sample TCR yield variation. Regarding the study as a whole: PT1 expanded TCR numbers rose with patch test score.

In its sample, this clonotype was seen many times. The antigen remains undetermined. Trimming removed 2 bases from V and 2 bases from J, with 12 bases in between. The germline V gene has CDR1 SGHAT and CDR2 FQDESV (reference sequence). The CDR3 is made up of 15 amino acids. Indicated time point: patch test 3, about 24 weeks after DPC sensitization. Treatment described: therapeutic diphenylcyclopropenone sensitization with weekly scalp DPC. TCRdb analysed the RACE reads with MiXCR anew, one entry per CDR3 protein. Of about 64,000 distinct CDR3 sequences in the sample, approximately 11% are singletons; the top ten hold more than 2%.

This receptor was obtained from a young woman with alopecia areata. Some clones in this sample may be carry-over from other donors' samples. This chain connects TRBV11-1 to TRBJ1-1, with D unresolved. The sequencing here drew on whole blood, taken in connection with sensitization to the hapten diphenylcyclopropenone (DPC). The CDR3 sequence: CASSLTMAGNTEAFF. CDR3 in DNA: TGTGCCAGCAGCTTAACCATGGCAGGAAACACTGAAGCTTTCTTT.